Following are 12 T cell receptor beta chains from one sample sequenced in a study of early stage breast cancer tumors. Sequenced by immunoSEQ multiplex PCR; TCRdb stores in-frame clones only, minus some. The sample holds tens of thousands of clones, almost 85% seen once. The specimen sequenced was blood. These receptors all stem from a person in their fifties with breast cancer.

This clone was observed a handful of times. The rearrangement uses TRBV4-1 and TRBJ2-4, with D possibly matching TRBD1 (5 bases). The CDR3 sequence is 14 residues long. Germline-derived CDR1 and CDR2 are MGHRA and YSYEKL. Trimming stripped 2 bases from V and 14 bases from J, with 19 bases between. This CDR3 reads CASSQKGPGYVEYF. The CDR3 DNA reads as TGCGCCAGCAGCCAAAAGGGGCCAGGCTATGTCGAGTACTTC.

The CDR3 sequence: CASSPTLDRTNEQFF. As DNA, the CDR3 is TGTGCCAGCAGCCCCACGCTCGACAGAACCAATGAGCAGTTCTTC. The V gene is TRBV7-3, the J gene TRBJ2-1; D is perhaps TRBD1 (5 bases). Trimming pared 5 bases from V and 6 bases from J, leaving 17 bases between. Per the germline V gene, CDR1 is SGHTA and CDR2 is FQGTGA. The CDR3 has 15 amino acids.

The chain is built from TRBV30 and TRBJ2-1; 10 bases line up with TRBD2. V dropped 2 bases and J dropped 2; count of bases not matched to a gene: 3. From germline, CDR1 is GTSNPN and CDR2 SVGIG (reference sequence). The CDR3 has 15 amino acids. CDR3 sequence reads: CAWSSGRVTYNEQFF. In nucleotides, the CDR3 is TGTGCCTGGAGTAGCGGGAGGGTAACCTACAATGAGCAGTTCTTC.

The V call is TRBV14, the J call TRBJ2-3; 8 bases agree with TRBD1. The CDR3 loop spans 15 amino acids. The germline V gene encodes CDR1 SGHDN and CDR2 FVKESK. V was clipped by 1 base and J by 4 bases; unmatched bases: 4. The CDR3 here is CASSQAKQGADTQYF. The DNA of the CDR3 is TGTGCCAGCAGCCAAGCTAAACAGGGGGCAGATACGCAGTATTTT. Full variable domain (outside the CDR3, taken from reference TRBV14 and TRBJ2-3): EAGVTQFPSHSVIEKGQTVTLRCDPISGHDNLYWYRRVMGKEIKFLLHFVKESKQDESGMPNNRFLAERTGGTYSTLKVQPAELEDSGVYFCASSQAKQGADTQYFGPGTRLTVL.

J is TRBJ1-5 and V is TRBV6-1; TRBD1 agrees at 9 bases. The V gene end was trimmed by 4 bases and the J gene end by 5 bases; junction bases not matched to a gene: 3. The CDR3 sequence is 14 residues long. Germline V gives CDR1 MNHNS, CDR2 SASEGT. The CDR3 loop reads CASSGGQGDQPQHF. For the CDR3, the DNA is TGTGCCAGCAGTGGGGGACAGGGTGATCAGCCCCAGCATTTT.

This rearrangement joins TRBV28 to TRBJ1-1; 9 bases line up with TRBD1. This CDR3 region has 14 residues. The trim removed 6 bases at V and 6 bases at J, leaving 8 bases unmatched. Germline-derived CDR1 and CDR2 are MDHEN and SYDVKM. The CDR3 here is CASRGQGLGPEAFF. For the CDR3, the DNA is TGTGCCAGCAGGGGACAGGGCTTGGGGCCTGAAGCTTTCTTT.

V and J are TRBV19 and TRBJ2-5; tentative D call: TRBD2 (5 bases). This CDR3 spans 13 amino acids. The V gene lost 9 bases and the J gene lost 6 bases, with 17 bases spanning the gap. Germline CDR1 LNHDA, CDR2 SQIVND (reference sequence). CDR3 nucleotide sequence: TGTGCCAGGTACACCGACGGGGAAAAGACCCAGTACTTC. This gives the protein CARYTDGEKTQYF.

The genes are TRBV28 and TRBJ2-1; TRBD1 is a possible D gene (8 bases). The CDR3 spans 16 residues. Germline values: CDR1 MDHEN, CDR2 SYDVKM. V was clipped by 4 bases and J by 1 base, with 14 bases between them. The CDR3 here is CASSWTGRVSYNEQFF. CDR3 nucleotides: TGTGCCAGCAGTTGGACAGGGAGGGTGTCCTACAATGAGCAGTTCTTC.

J is TRBJ2-1 and V is TRBV7-9, with D possibly being TRBD1 or TRBD2 (6 bases each). The germline V and J ends were trimmed by 2 bases and 3 bases, with 14 bases remaining between them. The CDR3 is made up of 16 amino acids. Germline V gene sequence: CDR1 SEHNR, CDR2 FQNEAQ (reference sequence). The CDR3 here is CASSLLGGPSYNEQFF. CDR3 nucleotide sequence: TGTGCCAGCAGCTTACTTGGGGGGCCTAGCTACAATGAGCAGTTCTTC.

The chain joins TRBV4-3 to TRBJ2-3, with TRBD2 identical over 7 bases. Germline lookup yields CDR1 LGHNA and CDR2 YSLEER. The CDR3 contains 15 residues. Losses at the gene ends were 0 bases for V and 3 bases for J; bases not matched to a gene: 3. CDR3 nucleotides: TGCGCCAGCAGCCAAGATTCGCGGGAGACAGATACGCAGTATTTT. Its protein is CASSQDSRETDTQYF.

The rearrangement links TRBV18 to TRBJ2-3, with 12 positions matching TRBD2. V shed 1 base and J 6 bases; nucleotides not matched to a gene: 8. CDR1 and CDR2 from the germline V gene are KGHSH and LQKENI. The CDR3 spans 17 residues. The CDR3 region has the DNA TGTGCCAGCTCACCACAGGCTAGCGGGAGGGCCGGGGATACGCAGTATTTT. Translating gives CASSPQASGRAGDTQYF.

The chain couples TRBV29-1 to TRBJ2-3; D is unresolved. CDR1 is SQVTM and CDR2 is ANQGSEA in the germline V gene. V lost 7 bases to trimming and J lost 8 bases, with 13 bases between them. The CDR3 covers 11 residues. The CDR3 DNA sequence: TGCAGCGCAATTACTACGGGTACGCAGTATTTT. Encoded protein: CSAITTGTQYF.